This T cell receptor (beta chain) was found in a study of cytomegalovirus exposure and HLA in healthy donors. Findings of the study overall: Reportedly, fewer N-insertions than the approximately 680-donor mean appeared in an Asian-associated ancestry cluster in a later analysis.

PCR amplification relied on 60 Vbeta primers (plus 13 Jbeta primers). Profiling relied on immunoSEQ multiplex PCR, and the TCRdb table lists in-frame clones only, not all of them. The data show nearly 200,000 clones, with about 90% seen just once and 1% to 1.5% held by the top ten. With respect to this clone: Its cognate antigen is unknown.

Trimming pared 3 bases from V and 6 bases from J, leaving 8 bases between. The length of the CDR3 is 13 residues. In germline, CDR1 is ENHRY, CDR2 SYGVKD. The chain uses TRBV10-3 and TRBJ2-2; D is perhaps TRBD1 (5 bases). The origin of this receptor is a man aged 25 to 40 in good health and CMV-seronegative. Sequencing input: PBMCs. The CDR3 DNA follows: TGTGCCATCAGTGAACAGGCCGCCGGGGAGCTGTTTTTT. Translation: CAISEQAAGELFF.